This T cell receptor beta chain was sequenced in a study of identical twins. A single record per CDR3 protein comes from TCRdb applying MiXCR to the 5' RACE reads. The sample has fewer than 250,000 distinct CDR3 sequences, 7% to 8.5% seen once. The CDR3 is 17 amino acids. Germline trimming cut 4 bases from V and 2 bases from J; bases unmatched to any gene: 9. CDR1 and CDR2 from the germline V gene are LNHNV and YYDKDF (reference sequence). This clonotype turned up a few times. These sequences were also reported in another study, on yellow fever vaccine responses in identical twins.

Material: CD8+ T cells sorted from blood. The chain joins TRBV15 to TRBJ2-3; TRBD1 matches 10 bases. This sequence originates from a woman aged 18-29 years in good health. CDR3 nucleotides: TGTGCCACCAGCACCGGGACAGGGGCACTTATCACAGATACGCAGTATTTT. This encodes CATSTGTGALITDTQYF.